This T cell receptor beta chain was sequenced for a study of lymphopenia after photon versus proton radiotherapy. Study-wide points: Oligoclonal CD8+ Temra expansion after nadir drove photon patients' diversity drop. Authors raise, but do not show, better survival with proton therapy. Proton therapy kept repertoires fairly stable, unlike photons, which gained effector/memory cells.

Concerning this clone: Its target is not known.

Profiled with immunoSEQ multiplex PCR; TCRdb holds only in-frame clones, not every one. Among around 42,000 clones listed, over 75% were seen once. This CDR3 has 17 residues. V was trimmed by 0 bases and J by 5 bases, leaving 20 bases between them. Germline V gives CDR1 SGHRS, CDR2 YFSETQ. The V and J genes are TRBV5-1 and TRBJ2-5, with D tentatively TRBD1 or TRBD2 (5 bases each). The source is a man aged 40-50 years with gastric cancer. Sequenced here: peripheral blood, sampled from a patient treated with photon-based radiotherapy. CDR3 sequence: CASSLGGRGALPETQYF. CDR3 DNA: TGCGCCAGCAGCTTGGGAGGCAGAGGGGCCCTACCGGAGACCCAGTACTTC.